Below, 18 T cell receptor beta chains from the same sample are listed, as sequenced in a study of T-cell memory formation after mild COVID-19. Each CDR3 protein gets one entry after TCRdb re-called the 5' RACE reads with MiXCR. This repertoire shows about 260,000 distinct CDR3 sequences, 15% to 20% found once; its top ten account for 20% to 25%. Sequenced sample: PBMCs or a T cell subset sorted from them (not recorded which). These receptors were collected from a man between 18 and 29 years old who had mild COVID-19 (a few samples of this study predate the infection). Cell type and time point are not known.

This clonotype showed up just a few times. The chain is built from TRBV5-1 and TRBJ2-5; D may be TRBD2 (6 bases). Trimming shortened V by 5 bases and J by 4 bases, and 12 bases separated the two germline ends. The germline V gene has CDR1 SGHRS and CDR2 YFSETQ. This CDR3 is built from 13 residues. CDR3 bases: TGCGCCAGCAGGCTGTGGACTACAGAGACCCAGTACTTC. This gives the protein CASRLWTTETQYF.

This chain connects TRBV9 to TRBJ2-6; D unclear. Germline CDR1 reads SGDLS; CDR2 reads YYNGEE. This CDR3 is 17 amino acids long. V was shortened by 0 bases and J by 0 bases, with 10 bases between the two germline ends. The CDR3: CASSVVKVTSGANVLTF. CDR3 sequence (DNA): TGTGCCAGCAGCGTAGTGAAGGTGACCTCTGGGGCCAACGTCCTGACTTTC.

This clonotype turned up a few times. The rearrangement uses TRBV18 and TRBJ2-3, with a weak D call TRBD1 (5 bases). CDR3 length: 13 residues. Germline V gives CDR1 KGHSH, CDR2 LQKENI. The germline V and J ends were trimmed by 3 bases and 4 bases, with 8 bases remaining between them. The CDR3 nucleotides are TGTGCCAGCTCACCGGGGCTCCCAGATACGCAGTATTTT. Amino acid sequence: CASSPGLPDTQYF.

CDR3 DNA sequence: TGTGCCACCAGCAGAGGCCGCGGGGTCGGCACCGGGGAGCTGTTTTTT. It translates to CATSRGRGVGTGELFF. The rearrangement joins TRBV15 to TRBJ2-2; possibly TRBD2 for D (6 bases). The CDR3 is made up of 16 amino acids. Germline CDR1 LNHNV, CDR2 YYDKDF (reference sequence). V lost 1 base to trimming and J lost 4 bases, with 13 bases between them.

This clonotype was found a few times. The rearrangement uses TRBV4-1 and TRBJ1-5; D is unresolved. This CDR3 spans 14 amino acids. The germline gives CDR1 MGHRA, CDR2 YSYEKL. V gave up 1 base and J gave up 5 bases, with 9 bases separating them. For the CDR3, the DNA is TGCGCCAGCAGCCAAGTGATCAACCATCAGCCCCAGCATTTT. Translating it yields CASSQVINHQPQHF.

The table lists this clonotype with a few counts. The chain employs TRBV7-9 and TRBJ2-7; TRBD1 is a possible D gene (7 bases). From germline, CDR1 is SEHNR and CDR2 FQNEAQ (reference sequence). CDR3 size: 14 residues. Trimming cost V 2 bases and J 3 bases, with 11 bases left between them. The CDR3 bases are TGTGCCAGCAGCTTATTCCAGGGGGGCTACGAGCAGTACTTC. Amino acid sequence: CASSLFQGGYEQYF. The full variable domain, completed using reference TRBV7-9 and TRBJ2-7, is DTGVSQNPRHKITKRGQNVTFRCDPISEHNRLYWYRQTLGQGPEFLTYFQNEAQLEKSRLLSDRFSAERPKGSFSTLEIQRTEQGDSAMYLCASSLFQGGYEQYFGPGTRLTVT.

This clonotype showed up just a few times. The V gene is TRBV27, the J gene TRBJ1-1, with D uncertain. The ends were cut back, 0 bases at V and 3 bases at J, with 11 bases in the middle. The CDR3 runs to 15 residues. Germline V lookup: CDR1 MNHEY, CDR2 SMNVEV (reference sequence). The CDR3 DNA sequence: TGTGCCAGCAGTTTATCTTTAGGATTTGACACTGAAGCTTTCTTT. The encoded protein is CASSLSLGFDTEAFF.

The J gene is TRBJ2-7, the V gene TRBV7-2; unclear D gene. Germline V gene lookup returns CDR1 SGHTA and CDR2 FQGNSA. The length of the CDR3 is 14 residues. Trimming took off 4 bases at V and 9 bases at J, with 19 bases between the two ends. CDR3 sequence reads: CASSSTGSLPMQYV. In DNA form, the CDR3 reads TGTGCCAGCAGCTCTACTGGGTCCCTCCCCATGCAGTACGTC.

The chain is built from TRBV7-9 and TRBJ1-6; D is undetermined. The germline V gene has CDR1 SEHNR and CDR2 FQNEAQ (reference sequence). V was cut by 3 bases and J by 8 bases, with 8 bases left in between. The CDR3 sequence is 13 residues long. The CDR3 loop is CASSFAPDSPLHF. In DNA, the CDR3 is TGTGCCAGCAGCTTTGCCCCTGATTCACCCCTCCACTTT.

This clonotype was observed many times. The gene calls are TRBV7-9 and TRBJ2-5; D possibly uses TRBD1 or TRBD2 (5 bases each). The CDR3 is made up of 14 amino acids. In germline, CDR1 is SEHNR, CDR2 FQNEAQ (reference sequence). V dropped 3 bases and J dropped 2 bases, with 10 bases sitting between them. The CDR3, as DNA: TGTGCCAGCAGCTTGGGGACGTCGCAAGAGACCCAGTACTTC. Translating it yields CASSLGTSQETQYF.

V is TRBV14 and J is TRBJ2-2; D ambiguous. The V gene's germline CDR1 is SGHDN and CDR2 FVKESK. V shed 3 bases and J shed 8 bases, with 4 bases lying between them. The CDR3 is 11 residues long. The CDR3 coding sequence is TGTGCCAGCAGCCAGAGAGGGGAGCTGTTTTTT. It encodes CASSQRGELFF.

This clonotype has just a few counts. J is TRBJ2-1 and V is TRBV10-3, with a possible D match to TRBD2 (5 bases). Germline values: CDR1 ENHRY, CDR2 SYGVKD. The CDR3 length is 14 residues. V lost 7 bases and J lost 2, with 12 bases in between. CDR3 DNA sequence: TGTGCCATCACGGGGTCGCCAACCTACAATGAGCAGTTCTTC. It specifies CAITGSPTYNEQFF.

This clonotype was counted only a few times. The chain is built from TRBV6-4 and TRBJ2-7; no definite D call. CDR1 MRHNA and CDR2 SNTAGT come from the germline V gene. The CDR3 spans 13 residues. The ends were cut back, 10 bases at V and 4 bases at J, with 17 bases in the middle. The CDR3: CATEHLALYEQYF. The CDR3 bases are TGTGCCACTGAACACCTCGCCCTGTACGAGCAGTACTTC.

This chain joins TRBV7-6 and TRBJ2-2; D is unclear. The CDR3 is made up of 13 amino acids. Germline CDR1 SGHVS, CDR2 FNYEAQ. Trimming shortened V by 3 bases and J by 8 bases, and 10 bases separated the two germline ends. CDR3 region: CASSFRPMGELFF. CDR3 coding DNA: TGTGCCAGCAGCTTCCGCCCCATGGGGGAGCTGTTTTTT.

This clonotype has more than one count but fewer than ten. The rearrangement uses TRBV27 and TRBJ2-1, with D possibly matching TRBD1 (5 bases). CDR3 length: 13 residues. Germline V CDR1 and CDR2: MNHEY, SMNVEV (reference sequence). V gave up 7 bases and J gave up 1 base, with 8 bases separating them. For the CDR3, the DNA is TGTGCCAGCAAATACAGGTCCTACAATGAGCAGTTCTTC. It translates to CASKYRSYNEQFF.

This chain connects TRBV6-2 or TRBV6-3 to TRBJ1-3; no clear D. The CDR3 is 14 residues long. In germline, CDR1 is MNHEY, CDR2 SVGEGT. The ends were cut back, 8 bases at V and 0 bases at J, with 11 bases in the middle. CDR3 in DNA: TGTGCCAGCGGCGAAGACCTCTCTGGAAACACCATATATTTT. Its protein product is CASGEDLSGNTIYF.

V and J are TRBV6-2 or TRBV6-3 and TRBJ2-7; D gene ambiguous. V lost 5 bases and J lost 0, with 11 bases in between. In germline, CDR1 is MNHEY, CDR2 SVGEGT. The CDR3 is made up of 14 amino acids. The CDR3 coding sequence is TGTGCCAGCAGTCGCGCCGGTACCTCCTACGAGCAGTACTTC. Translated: CASSRAGTSYEQYF.

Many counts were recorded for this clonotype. CDR3 region: CASSPQAGNEQFF. CDR3 DNA: TGTGCCAGCTCACCACAGGCGGGCAATGAGCAGTTCTTC. This rearrangement joins TRBV18 to TRBJ2-1; TRBD2 might be the D (5 bases). V lost 1 base to trimming and J lost 6 bases, with 7 bases between them. The CDR3 length is 13 residues. Per germline, CDR1 KGHSH and CDR2 LQKENI.